The 19 T cell receptor beta chains below all came from one sample that was sequenced in a study of T-cell memory formation after mild COVID-19. Via MiXCR, TCRdb re-called the 5' RACE reads, giving one row per CDR3 protein. Found here are 300,000 to 400,000 distinct CDR3 sequences, approximately 14% of them singletons; the top ten hold about a fifth. The specimen sequenced was PBMCs or a T cell subset sorted from them (not recorded which). The receptor source for this set is a man younger than 30 who had mild COVID-19 (a few samples of this study predate the infection). Cell type and time point are not known.

The chain uses TRBV21-1 and TRBJ2-2; TRBD1, the D gene given by the table, was not confirmed from the DNA. TRBV21-1 is given as a pseudogene. CDR3 length equals 14 residues. This chain's CDR3 is CATFQTGGNGELFF. DNA for the CDR3: TGTGCCACCTTCCAGACAGGGGGTAACGGGGAGCTGTTTTTT.

This clonotype was seen repeatedly, ten times or more. The rearrangement joins TRBV12-3 or TRBV12-4 to TRBJ2-5; D is unclear. V lost 5 bases and J lost 4, with 11 bases in between. This CDR3 comprises 13 residues. The CDR3 sequence is CASSPGSRETQYF. The CDR3 DNA sequence: TGTGCCAGCAGTCCCGGAAGTCGAGAGACCCAGTACTTC.

The CDR3 loop reads CASRPGVNYNEQFF. The CDR3 DNA reads TGTGCCAGCAGGCCGGGGGTCAACTACAATGAGCAGTTCTTC. This rearrangement joins TRBV27 to TRBJ2-1, with a weak D call TRBD2 (6 bases). The V and J ends lost 6 bases and 3 bases respectively, with 12 bases between them. Germline V CDR1 and CDR2: MNHEY, SMNVEV (reference sequence). The CDR3 runs to 14 residues.

This clonotype was counted a single time. At one of its ends the junction is not consistent with the germline gene, which may arise from a read error. The chain employs TRBV5-1 and TRBJ1-5; D ambiguous. This CDR3 region has 13 residues. Germline CDR1 SGHRS, CDR2 YFSETQ. The CDR3 nucleotides are TGCGCCAGCAGTCCCCGTGGTAATCAGCCCCAGCAATTT. Amino acids: CASSPRGNQPQQF.

In this sample, this clonotype turned up a few times. The chain couples TRBV5-1 to TRBJ2-1, with unresolved D. The germline gives CDR1 SGHRS, CDR2 YFSETQ. Trimming shortened V by 0 bases and J by 8 bases, and 6 bases separated the two germline ends. This CDR3 region has 12 residues. DNA of the CDR3: TGCGCCAGCAGCTTGGGACAATATGAGCAGTTCTTC. Translating it yields CASSLGQYEQFF.

This clonotype came up many times. This rearrangement joins TRBV7-2 to TRBJ1-6; D ambiguous. This CDR3 has 13 residues. Germline V gene sequence: CDR1 SGHTA, CDR2 FQGNSA. Trimming took off 3 bases at V and 8 bases at J, with 8 bases between the two ends. CDR3 sequence: CASSLVGYSPLHF. The CDR3, as DNA: TGTGCCAGCAGCTTGGTGGGCTATTCACCCCTCCACTTT.

This clonotype was seen a few times. The chain combines TRBV7-6 with TRBJ2-5, with 9 bases aligning to TRBD1. With V trimmed by 6 bases and J by 1 base, 9 bases remained unmatched. This CDR3 spans 16 amino acids. CDR1 and CDR2 (germline): SGHVS, FNYEAQ. The CDR3 is CASSSSGDRAQETQYF. The CDR3 bases are TGTGCCAGCAGTTCGTCAGGGGACAGGGCCCAAGAGACCCAGTACTTC.

The sample holds a few counts of this clonotype. The V call is TRBV5-1, the J call TRBJ2-7; D perhaps matches TRBD1 (5 bases). Per the germline V gene, CDR1 is SGHRS and CDR2 is YFSETQ. The CDR3 extends over 14 amino acids. Trimming stripped 0 bases from V and 5 bases from J, with 12 bases between. CDR3 nucleotides: TGCGCCAGCAGCTTGGAGAGCCCCAGGGACGAGCAGTACGTC. Translating it yields CASSLESPRDEQYV.

The V call is TRBV7-2, the J call TRBJ1-5, with TRBD1 identical over 9 bases. The CDR3 contains 15 residues. The trim removed 3 bases at V and 7 bases at J, leaving 7 bases unmatched. The germline V gene has CDR1 SGHTA and CDR2 FQGNSA. Here the CDR3 reads CASSFDRGYTQPQHF. The CDR3 coding sequence is TGTGCCAGCAGCTTCGACAGGGGGTACACCCAGCCCCAGCATTTT.

This clonotype was seen many times. The chain links TRBV5-1 to TRBJ2-5; D not resolved. The CDR3 sequence is 12 residues long. Germline values: CDR1 SGHRS, CDR2 YFSETQ. The V end was cut by 4 bases, the J end by 4 bases, with 8 bases between. Here the CDR3 DNA reads TGCGCCAGCAGCCCGGATGGAGAGACCCAGTACTTC. It codes for CASSPDGETQYF. Full variable domain (outside the CDR3, taken from reference TRBV5-1 and TRBJ2-5): KAGVTQTPRYLIKTRGQQVTLSCSPISGHRSVSWYQQTPGQGLQFLFEYFSETQRNKGNFPGRFSGRQFSNSRSEMNVSTLELGDSALYLCASSPDGETQYFGPGTRLLVL.

This clonotype was recorded many times. The genes are TRBV3-2 and TRBJ2-1; TRBD2, the table's D call, lacks a check against the DNA. TRBV3-2 is a known pseudogene. This CDR3 is 18 amino acids long. The CDR3 sequence is CASSQEERGAIPANEQFF. The CDR3 nucleotides are TGTGCCAGCAGCCAAGAAGAGCGGGGGGCCATTCCCGCCAATGAGCAGTTCTTC.

This clonotype was counted only a few times. The chain links TRBV12-3 or TRBV12-4 to TRBJ2-7; D gene ambiguous. V was shortened by 3 bases and J by 0 bases, with 9 bases between the two germline ends. The CDR3 extends over 14 amino acids. The CDR3 nucleotides are TGTGCCAGCAGTTTGCGGCAGAGCTCCTACGAGCAGTACTTC. This translates into CASSLRQSSYEQYF.

The rearrangement joins TRBV4-3 to TRBJ1-1; TRBD1 aligns across 8 bases. This CDR3 has 15 residues. Trimming cost V 1 base and J 4 bases; bases outside gene matches: 5. Germline CDR1 LGHNA, CDR2 YSLEER. The CDR3 region is CASSQAGQGPTEAFF. In DNA, the CDR3 is TGCGCCAGCAGCCAAGCCGGACAGGGCCCCACTGAAGCTTTCTTT.

This clonotype was observed a few times. V gene TRBV9 combines with J gene TRBJ2-4; D is ambiguous. The CDR3 spans 14 residues. Trimming took 0 bases from V and 9 from J, leaving 13 bases between them. Germline assignment: CDR1 SGDLS and CDR2 YYNGEE. The CDR3, as DNA: TGTGCCAGCAGCGTAGAGCCGGAGTTGGGCATTCAGTACTTC. Its translation: CASSVEPELGIQYF.

This clonotype turned up a few times. The chain carries TRBV5-1 and TRBJ2-7, with a weak D call TRBD1 (5 bases). Germline lookup yields CDR1 SGHRS and CDR2 YFSETQ. Trimming removed 1 base at V and 1 base at J, with 9 bases between. This CDR3 has 14 residues. Here the CDR3 DNA reads TGCGCCAGCAGCTTGACTCCAGGGTCCTACGAGCAGTACGTC. It specifies CASSLTPGSYEQYV.

V gene TRBV5-1 combines with J gene TRBJ1-6; TRBD1 agrees at 10 bases. Germline V gene data show CDR1 as SGHRS and CDR2 as YFSETQ. V was pared by 0 bases and J by 10 bases, with 10 bases of the junction left unmatched. This CDR3 contains 17 residues. The CDR3 DNA reads as TGCGCCAGCAGCTTGGCCTTACGGACAGGGGGTCGATCACCCCTCCACTTT. This encodes CASSLALRTGGRSPLHF.

The rearrangement joins TRBV14 to TRBJ2-5; D not resolved. V lost 3 bases, J lost 5 bases, and 7 bases lay in between. Germline assignment: CDR1 SGHDN and CDR2 FVKESK. The CDR3 spans 12 residues. This CDR3 reads CASSQGVETQYF. CDR3 bases: TGTGCCAGCAGCCAGGGTGTTGAGACCCAGTACTTC.

The rearrangement joins TRBV7-2 to TRBJ2-3; possibly TRBD2 for D (5 bases). The germline gives CDR1 SGHTA, CDR2 FQGNSA. V was trimmed by 5 bases and J by 2 bases, leaving 17 bases between them. The CDR3 has 16 residues. The chain's CDR3 is CASSLKLDGNTDTQYF. In DNA form, the CDR3 reads TGTGCCAGCAGCCTCAAGCTGGACGGGAACACAGATACGCAGTATTTT.

This chain joins TRBV12-3 or TRBV12-4 and TRBJ1-5; D is perhaps TRBD1 (6 bases). V lost 6 bases and J 0 bases, leaving 12 bases between the germline ends. CDR3 length: 15 residues. The CDR3 region is CASRATQGSNQPQHF. The CDR3, as DNA: TGTGCCAGCAGAGCGACACAGGGTAGCAATCAGCCCCAGCATTTT.